This T cell receptor (beta chain) was profiled in a study of T cell responses to AZD1222 COVID-19 vaccine (dated by TCRdb to about 2021). Concerning the study at large: TCR sequencing covered over 230 trial participants: 200 to 210 given two doses of AZD1222 and 26 given two doses of MenACWY control vaccine. Trial participants were enrolled by age into subgroups of 18-55, 56-69 and 70-plus years, and 148, 28 and 57 TCR-sequenced participants, respectively, were included in these subgroups. Study-wide findings and limitations: Because no day 14 peak-response samples were available, the repertoires could be characterized only after the peak T cell response. A significant rise in spike-specific TCR breadth and depth was observed after two AZD1222 doses relative to day 0 and relative to MenACWY recipients. Most participants were white British and females outnumbered males, and the authors suggested that clonal diversity may have been underestimated. Nearly half of unique spike-specific TCRs reportedly recognized epitopes outside regions mutated in the B.1.351 and B.1.1.7 variants. The 56-69-year group was small, and its depth increase did not reach significance, likely because of low power. The vaccine-associated CD4 TCRs covered the entire spike protein, and the dominant responses fell in regions 160-218 and 743-854. Conclusions about previously exposed vaccinees are limited, since just 5 to 7 AZD1222 recipients were seropositive for SARS-CoV-2 at baseline.

For CDR1 and CDR2, the germline V gene lists SQVTM and ANQGSEA. The CDR3 starts with the cysteine, ends with the phenylalanine, and has 14 residues. Only the CDR3 DNA stays, 42 bases, in frame from base 1. V and J lose 5 bases and 1 base, and a span of 11 bases separates them. Explained via the paper, the time point label denotes: about 28 days (+/-7) after the second vaccine dose. AZD1222 recipients whose second dose came at about 4 weeks and those whose second dose came at about 12 weeks were combined into one group, since spike-specific TCR depth and breadth did not differ between the two schedules. Vaccinee samples came from UK trials COV001 and COV002, including a single-blind randomized controlled phase 2/3 trial of AZD1222 (ChAdOx1 nCoV-19) in healthy adults. For TCRbeta chain sequencing, PBMC samples from trial participants were taken at day 0 and at day 28 after the second dose. The CDR3 regions of human TCRbeta chains were analyzed by immunosequencing. Under the source paper's analysis protocol: Repertoire TCRs were checked for matches against a reference library of SARS-CoV-2-specific TCRs that had been generated using the MIRA antigen-specificity platform. Breadth was defined as the fraction of unique TCRs that were SARS-CoV-2-associated. Depth was defined as the fraction of total T cells that were SARS-CoV-2-associated. Using the MIRA data, each spike-specific TCR was assigned both to the spike region to which the TCR was reactive and to a CD4 or CD8 class. Log10-transformed breadth and depth values were compared by one-way ANOVA with Sidak's multiple comparisons tests. TCRdb limited this immuneACCESS table to in-frame rearrangements with V and J called. A share of clones is missing; checked studies link under half to unresolved V genes, and the rest is unexplained. V and J calls and clone size are copied from that table; D and trimming were computed from the DNA. For this sample the table gives just under 150,000 clones, of which more than 70% were detected only once. About 4.8% of the sample is in the top ten clones.

Notes on this clone: Its binding antigen is unknown. No much larger clonotype is one base removed from it; base qualities were not supplied.

The receptor chain draws on TRBV29-1 and TRBJ1-4; the D gene cannot be named for sure. The TCR comes from an adult who received the AZD1222 COVID-19 vaccine. The sample was peripheral blood, taken 28 days after the second AZD1222 dose. The DNA sequence reads TGCAGCGTTCTTGTGTGGAAAACTAATGAAAAACTGTTTTTT. Translated, it gives CSVLVWKTNEKLFF.